These T cell receptor beta chains were read from a single sample in a study of T cell repertoires in cytomegalovirus infection. MiXCR, run by TCRdb on the reads, gives a single entry per CDR3 protein. Of approximately 500,000 distinct CDR3 sequences listed, about 33% are singletons. The antigens for these receptors are not known. The starting material was cultured PBMCs, obtained from culture after CMV antigen stimulation. The receptor set was obtained from a human donor in good health (CMV status not recorded). Some clones in this sample may be carry-over from other donors' samples. Each CDR3 is given with its conserved first and last residue. Fields, in order: clone size, J gene, V gene, D gene, CDR3 DNA, CDR3 protein. The D gene is left open where the match is weak. Only part of the rows carry a size: once, few, many, or a class if the clone is expanded.

abundance: .
j_gene: TRBJ2-3
v_gene: TRBV7-3
d_gene: .
CDR3nt: TGTGCCAGCTCAAAAGGGCTTACCTACACAGATACGCAGTATTTT
CDR3aa: CASSKGLTYTDTQYF

abundance: few
j_gene: TRBJ2-5
v_gene: TRBV5-4
d_gene: TRBD2
CDR3nt: TGTGCCAGCAGCTTAGGAAGACCCCTTAGCGGGAGATCAGGAGAGACCCAGTACTTC
CDR3aa: CASSLGRPLSGRSGETQYF

abundance: .
j_gene: TRBJ1-3
v_gene: TRBV7-2
d_gene: TRBD1
CDR3nt: TGTGCCAGCAGCTTAGGTGGGACAGGTGTATCTGGAAACACCATATATTTT
CDR3aa: CASSLGGTGVSGNTIYF

abundance: .
j_gene: TRBJ2-1
v_gene: TRBV11-3
d_gene: TRBD2
CDR3nt: TGTGCCAGCAGCTTAGGGGTAATGAGACTAGCGAGTGAGCAGTTCTTC
CDR3aa: CASSLGVMRLASEQFF

abundance: .
j_gene: TRBJ1-4
v_gene: TRBV15
d_gene: .
CDR3nt: TGTGCCACCAGCAGAGATCCAACCGGGACCGAAGAAAAACTGTTTTTT
CDR3aa: CATSRDPTGTEEKLFF

abundance: .
j_gene: TRBJ1-5
v_gene: TRBV6-2/TRBV6-3
d_gene: .
CDR3nt: TGTGCCAGCAGCTACGTCAATCAGCCCCAGCATTTT
CDR3aa: CASSYVNQPQHF

abundance: .
j_gene: TRBJ1-5
v_gene: TRBV6-2/TRBV6-3
d_gene: .
CDR3nt: TGTGCCAGCAGTTATGCAGATCAGCCCCAGCATTTT
CDR3aa: CASSYADQPQHF

abundance: .
j_gene: TRBJ1-5
v_gene: TRBV15
d_gene: .
CDR3nt: TGTGCCACCAGCAGTATGTTTGGGAATCAGCCCCAGCATTTT
CDR3aa: CATSSMFGNQPQHF

abundance: few
j_gene: TRBJ2-7
v_gene: TRBV7-2
d_gene: .
CDR3nt: TGTGCCAGCAGCCCCAATGGCTACGAGCAGTACTTC
CDR3aa: CASSPNGYEQYF

abundance: .
j_gene: TRBJ1-1
v_gene: TRBV6-5
d_gene: .
CDR3nt: TGTGCCAGCAGTTACGTTTCGACAGCGTACACTGAAGCTTTCTTT
CDR3aa: CASSYVSTAYTEAFF

abundance: .
j_gene: TRBJ2-7
v_gene: TRBV27
d_gene: .
CDR3nt: TGTGCCAGCGCAAACAGGGCCTTGTCTTACGAGCAGTACTTC
CDR3aa: CASANRALSYEQYF

abundance: .
j_gene: TRBJ2-2
v_gene: TRBV29-1
d_gene: .
CDR3nt: TGCAGCGTTGAAAACCCATCGACCGGGGAGCTGTTTTTT
CDR3aa: CSVENPSTGELFF

abundance: few
j_gene: TRBJ2-7
v_gene: TRBV28
d_gene: TRBD2
CDR3nt: TGTGCCAGTTCGGGGGCCAACGGGACTAGCGGAACCTACGAGCAGTACTTC
CDR3aa: CASSGANGTSGTYEQYF

abundance: .
j_gene: TRBJ2-2
v_gene: TRBV6-2/TRBV6-3
d_gene: .
CDR3nt: TGTGCCAGCAGTTACTCGCCAGGGGCAGGCACCGGGGAGCTGTTTTTT
CDR3aa: CASSYSPGAGTGELFF

abundance: .
j_gene: TRBJ1-2
v_gene: TRBV20-1
d_gene: .
CDR3nt: TGCAGTGCTAGAGCAGGGTTCGGGGAAGGCTACACCTTC
CDR3aa: CSARAGFGEGYTF

abundance: .
j_gene: TRBJ2-1
v_gene: TRBV6-1
d_gene: TRBD2
CDR3nt: TGTGCCAGCAGGGTTCTAGCGGGAGCCTACAATGAGCAGTTCTTC
CDR3aa: CASRVLAGAYNEQFF

abundance: .
j_gene: TRBJ1-2
v_gene: TRBV19
d_gene: TRBD1
CDR3nt: TGTGCCAGTAGTACGGGACAGGGGTATGGCTACACCTTC
CDR3aa: CASSTGQGYGYTF

abundance: few
j_gene: TRBJ2-5
v_gene: TRBV6-1
d_gene: TRBD1
CDR3nt: TGTGCCAGCAGGACAGGGCCTCAAGAGACCCAGTACTTC
CDR3aa: CASRTGPQETQYF

abundance: .
j_gene: TRBJ2-1
v_gene: TRBV19
d_gene: .
CDR3nt: TGTGCCAGTAGTATCGATTCGGGCGGAACCTACAATGAGCAGTTCTTC
CDR3aa: CASSIDSGGTYNEQFF

abundance: many
j_gene: TRBJ1-1
v_gene: TRBV7-8
d_gene: TRBD1
CDR3nt: TGTGCCAGCAAAGAACCAGGGGGGGTGAACACTGAAGCTTTCTTT
CDR3aa: CASKEPGGVNTEAFF

abundance: .
j_gene: TRBJ1-1
v_gene: TRBV28
d_gene: .
CDR3nt: TGTGCCAGCAGTTCTCAGGCAGGAGGAAGGACTGAAGCTTTCTTT
CDR3aa: CASSSQAGGRTEAFF

abundance: .
j_gene: TRBJ1-1
v_gene: TRBV10-1
d_gene: .
CDR3nt: TGCGCCAGCAGTGAGGTTCAGAAACAGGGATACGCTGAAGCTTTCTTT
CDR3aa: CASSEVQKQGYAEAFF

abundance: .
j_gene: TRBJ1-2
v_gene: TRBV6-2/TRBV6-3
d_gene: .
CDR3nt: TGTGCCAGCAGTTTAAGACCGTCCGTGGGCTATGGCTACACCTTC
CDR3aa: CASSLRPSVGYGYTF

abundance: .
j_gene: TRBJ2-3
v_gene: TRBV12-3/TRBV12-4
d_gene: .
CDR3nt: TGTGCCAGCAGGCGGGACTCACTCACAGATACGCAGTATTTT
CDR3aa: CASRRDSLTDTQYF

abundance: .
j_gene: TRBJ2-5
v_gene: TRBV6-2/TRBV6-3
d_gene: TRBD2
CDR3nt: TGTGCCAGCAGGGGGACTAGCGGGGGCGAGACCCAGTACTTC
CDR3aa: CASRGTSGGETQYF

abundance: few
j_gene: TRBJ1-1
v_gene: TRBV6-2/TRBV6-3
d_gene: .
CDR3nt: TGTGCCAGCAGCCCCGGGTCCTGGGAAGCTTTCTTT
CDR3aa: CASSPGSWEAFF

abundance: .
j_gene: TRBJ1-4
v_gene: TRBV27
d_gene: .
CDR3nt: TGTGCCAGCAGTTTATTGCCAGGGCCAATTAATGAAAAACTGTTTTTT
CDR3aa: CASSLLPGPINEKLFF

abundance: .
j_gene: TRBJ1-5
v_gene: TRBV12-3/TRBV12-4
d_gene: .
CDR3nt: TGTGCCAGCAGCCGGGGCGGGGGCTGGAGTCAGCCCCAGCATTTT
CDR3aa: CASSRGGGWSQPQHF

abundance: .
j_gene: TRBJ2-3
v_gene: TRBV20-1
d_gene: .
CDR3nt: TGCAGTGCTAGATCCCCCACTGCGGGGCTCACGCAGTATTTT
CDR3aa: CSARSPTAGLTQYF

abundance: few
j_gene: TRBJ1-1
v_gene: TRBV30
d_gene: .
CDR3nt: TGTGCCTGGAGTGTAAACAGGGAGGAAGCTTTCTTT
CDR3aa: CAWSVNREEAFF

abundance: .
j_gene: TRBJ2-3
v_gene: TRBV5-1
d_gene: .
CDR3nt: TGCGCCAGCAGCCCGGCGACAGTCACAGATACGCAGTATTTT
CDR3aa: CASSPATVTDTQYF

abundance: few
j_gene: TRBJ2-3
v_gene: TRBV15
d_gene: TRBD1
CDR3nt: TGTGCCACCAGCAGAGTAGGGACAGCCACTAGCACAGATACGCAGTATTTT
CDR3aa: CATSRVGTATSTDTQYF

abundance: many
j_gene: TRBJ2-6
v_gene: TRBV12-3/TRBV12-4
d_gene: .
CDR3nt: TGTGCCAGCAGTTTGGAGAAAGGGACCTCTGGGGCCAACGTCCTGACTTTC
CDR3aa: CASSLEKGTSGANVLTF

abundance: .
j_gene: TRBJ1-1
v_gene: TRBV29-1
d_gene: TRBD1
CDR3nt: TGCAGCGTCTTAAAACAGGGGGCGAACACTGAAGCTTTCTTT
CDR3aa: CSVLKQGANTEAFF

abundance: .
j_gene: TRBJ2-2
v_gene: TRBV19
d_gene: .
CDR3nt: TGTGCCAGTAGGATAGAGGGGGGGCATGTCGGGGAGCTGTTTTTT
CDR3aa: CASRIEGGHVGELFF

abundance: .
j_gene: TRBJ2-7
v_gene: TRBV6-5
d_gene: .
CDR3nt: TGTGCCAGCAGTTACTCGGGACTCGGGGAGCGCGAGCAGTACTTC
CDR3aa: CASSYSGLGEREQYF

abundance: many
j_gene: TRBJ2-3
v_gene: TRBV7-2
d_gene: TRBD2
CDR3nt: TGTGCCAGCAGCTCTAGCGGGGCGGGAGATACGCAGTATTTT
CDR3aa: CASSSSGAGDTQYF

abundance: once
j_gene: TRBJ1-5
v_gene: TRBV19
d_gene: .
CDR3nt: TGTGCCAGCAGCCCTAGTCGGGGGCGGGGGCAGCCCCAGCATTTT
CDR3aa: CASSPSRGRGQPQHF

abundance: .
j_gene: TRBJ2-3
v_gene: TRBV19
d_gene: TRBD1
CDR3nt: TGTGCCAGTAGTAAGGGACAGGTTAGCACAGATACGCAGTATTTT
CDR3aa: CASSKGQVSTDTQYF

abundance: few
j_gene: TRBJ1-2
v_gene: TRBV3-1
d_gene: .
CDR3nt: TGTGCCAGCAGCCAGGTGACGGGAGACTATGGCTACACCTTC
CDR3aa: CASSQVTGDYGYTF

abundance: few
j_gene: TRBJ2-5
v_gene: TRBV20-1
d_gene: .
CDR3nt: TGCAGTGCTAGAGATTGGGGACCCATCGTCCAAGAGACCCAGTACTTC
CDR3aa: CSARDWGPIVQETQYF

abundance: .
j_gene: TRBJ2-7
v_gene: TRBV6-6
d_gene: .
CDR3nt: TGTGCCAGCAGTTACGGGGGGCGCCTTGACGAGCAGTACTTC
CDR3aa: CASSYGGRLDEQYF

abundance: .
j_gene: TRBJ2-1
v_gene: TRBV5-1
d_gene: .
CDR3nt: TGCGCCAGCAACTCCGGGAGTGACAATGAGCAGTTCTTC
CDR3aa: CASNSGSDNEQFF

abundance: .
j_gene: TRBJ2-7
v_gene: TRBV7-2
d_gene: .
CDR3nt: TGTGCCAGCAGCTCCGGTCCCTTAAGCTCCTACGAGCAGTACTTC
CDR3aa: CASSSGPLSSYEQYF

abundance: few
j_gene: TRBJ2-1
v_gene: TRBV7-9
d_gene: TRBD2
CDR3nt: TGTGCCAGCAGCCACTCACGGGGGGTCTACAATGAGCAGTTCTTC
CDR3aa: CASSHSRGVYNEQFF

abundance: few
j_gene: TRBJ2-2
v_gene: TRBV7-3
d_gene: .
CDR3nt: TGTGCCAGCAGCTCAGCAGGGGGGCACACCGGGGAGCTGTTTTTT
CDR3aa: CASSSAGGHTGELFF

abundance: .
j_gene: TRBJ1-5
v_gene: TRBV6-1
d_gene: TRBD1
CDR3nt: TGTGCCAGCAGAGCGAAGGGGACAGGCAATCAGCCCCAGCATTTT
CDR3aa: CASRAKGTGNQPQHF

abundance: few
j_gene: TRBJ1-5
v_gene: TRBV5-5
d_gene: .
CDR3nt: TGTGCCAGCAGCTGGCTGGGATCTAGCAATCAGCCCCAGCATTTT
CDR3aa: CASSWLGSSNQPQHF

abundance: .
j_gene: TRBJ2-1
v_gene: TRBV11-2
d_gene: .
CDR3nt: TGTGCCAGCAGCCGGGCTCGCGGGCGCCCCTACAATGAGCAGTTCTTC
CDR3aa: CASSRARGRPYNEQFF